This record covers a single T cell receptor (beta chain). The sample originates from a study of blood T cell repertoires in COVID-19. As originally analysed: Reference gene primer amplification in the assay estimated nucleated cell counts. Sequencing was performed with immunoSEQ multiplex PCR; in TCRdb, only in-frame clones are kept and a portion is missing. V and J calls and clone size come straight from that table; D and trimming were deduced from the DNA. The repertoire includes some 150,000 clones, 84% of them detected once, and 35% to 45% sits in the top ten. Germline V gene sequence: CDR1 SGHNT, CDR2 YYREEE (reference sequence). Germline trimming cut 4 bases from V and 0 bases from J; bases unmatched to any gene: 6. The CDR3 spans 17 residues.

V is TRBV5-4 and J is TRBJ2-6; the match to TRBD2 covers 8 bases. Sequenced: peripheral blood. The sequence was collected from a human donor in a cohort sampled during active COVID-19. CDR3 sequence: CASSRREGSSGANVLTF. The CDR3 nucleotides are TGTGCCAGCAGCCGCCGGGAGGGTAGCTCTGGGGCCAACGTCCTGACTTTC.